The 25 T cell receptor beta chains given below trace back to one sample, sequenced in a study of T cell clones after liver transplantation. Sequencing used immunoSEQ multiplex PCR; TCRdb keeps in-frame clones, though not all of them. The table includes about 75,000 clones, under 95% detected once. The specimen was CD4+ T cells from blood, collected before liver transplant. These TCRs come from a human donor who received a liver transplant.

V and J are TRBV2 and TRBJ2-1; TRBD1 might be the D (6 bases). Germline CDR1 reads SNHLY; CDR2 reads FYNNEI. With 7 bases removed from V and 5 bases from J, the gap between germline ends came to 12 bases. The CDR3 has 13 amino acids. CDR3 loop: CASKTGTHNEQFF. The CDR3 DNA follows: TGTGCCAGCAAAACAGGGACCCACAATGAGCAGTTCTTC.

The CDR3 spells CASSVWASRTDTQYF. As DNA, the CDR3 is TGTGCCAGCAGCGTATGGGCTAGCAGGACAGATACGCAGTATTTT. The genes are TRBV2 and TRBJ2-3; a weak D match, TRBD2 (5 bases). The CDR3 consists of 15 residues. CDR1 is SNHLY, CDR2 FYNNEI, per germline. V was pared by 6 bases and J by 3 bases, with 16 bases between.

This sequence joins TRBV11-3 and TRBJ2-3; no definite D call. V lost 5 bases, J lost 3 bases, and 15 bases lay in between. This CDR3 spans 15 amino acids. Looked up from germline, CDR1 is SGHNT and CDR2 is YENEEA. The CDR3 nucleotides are TGTGCCAGCAGCCATAGTTCCCTCCGGACAGATACGCAGTATTTT. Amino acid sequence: CASSHSSLRTDTQYF.

CDR3 sequence (DNA): TGTGCCAGCAGCTTAGCGCGAGGCTACGAGCAGTACTTC. This codes for CASSLARGYEQYF. The chain joins TRBV7-2 to TRBJ2-7; D unresolved. Per the germline V gene, CDR1 is SGHTA and CDR2 is FQGNSA. Trimming removed 0 bases at V and 3 bases at J, with 6 bases between. The CDR3 spans 13 residues.

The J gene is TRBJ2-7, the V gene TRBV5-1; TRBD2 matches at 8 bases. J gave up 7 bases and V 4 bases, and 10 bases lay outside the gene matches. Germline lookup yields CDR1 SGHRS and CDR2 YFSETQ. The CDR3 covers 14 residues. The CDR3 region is CASSPVAGNLEQYF. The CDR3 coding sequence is TGCGCCAGCAGCCCTGTAGCGGGGAACCTTGAGCAGTACTTC.

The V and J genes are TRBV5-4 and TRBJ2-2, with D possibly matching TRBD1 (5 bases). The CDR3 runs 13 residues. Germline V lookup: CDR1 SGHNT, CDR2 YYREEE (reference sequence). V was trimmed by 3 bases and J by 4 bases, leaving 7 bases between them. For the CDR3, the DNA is TGTGCCAGCAGCTCAGGGTTCACCGGGGAGCTGTTTTTT. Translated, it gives CASSSGFTGELFF.

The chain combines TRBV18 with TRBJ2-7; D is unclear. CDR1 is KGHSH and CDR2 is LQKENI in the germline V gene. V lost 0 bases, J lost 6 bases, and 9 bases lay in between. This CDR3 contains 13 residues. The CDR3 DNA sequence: TGTGCCAGCTCACCACCGTCGGGTGGCGAGCAGTACTTC. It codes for CASSPPSGGEQYF.

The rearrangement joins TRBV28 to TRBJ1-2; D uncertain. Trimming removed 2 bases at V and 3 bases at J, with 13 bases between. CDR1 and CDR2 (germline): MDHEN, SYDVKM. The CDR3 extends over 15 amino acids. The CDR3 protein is CASSLQDRPYYGYTF. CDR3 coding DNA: TGTGCCAGCAGTTTACAGGACCGGCCATACTATGGCTACACCTTC.

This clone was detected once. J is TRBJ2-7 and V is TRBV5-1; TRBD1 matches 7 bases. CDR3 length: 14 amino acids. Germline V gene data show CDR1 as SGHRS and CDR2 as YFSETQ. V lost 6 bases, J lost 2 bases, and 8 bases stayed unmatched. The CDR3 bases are TGCGCCAGCACCCGGACAGGCGGCGCCTACGAGCAGTACTTC. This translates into CASTRTGGAYEQYF.

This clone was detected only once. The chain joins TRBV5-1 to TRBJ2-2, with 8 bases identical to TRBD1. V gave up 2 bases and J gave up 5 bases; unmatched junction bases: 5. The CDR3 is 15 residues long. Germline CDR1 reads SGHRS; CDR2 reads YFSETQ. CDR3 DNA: TGCGCCAGCAGCTTTCTGGGACAGGTAACCGGGGAGCTGTTTTTT. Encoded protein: CASSFLGQVTGELFF. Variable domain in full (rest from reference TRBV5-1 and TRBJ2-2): KAGVTQTPRYLIKTRGQQVTLSCSPISGHRSVSWYQQTPGQGLQFLFEYFSETQRNKGNFPGRFSGRQFSNSRSEMNVSTLELGDSALYLCASSFLGQVTGELFFGEGSRLTVL.

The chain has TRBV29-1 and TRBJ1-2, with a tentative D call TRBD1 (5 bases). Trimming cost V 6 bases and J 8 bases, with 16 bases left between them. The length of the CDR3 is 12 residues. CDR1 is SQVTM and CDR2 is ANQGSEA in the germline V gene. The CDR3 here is CSVLDSRVGYTF. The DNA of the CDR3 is TGCAGCGTCCTAGACAGTCGGGTCGGCTACACCTTC.

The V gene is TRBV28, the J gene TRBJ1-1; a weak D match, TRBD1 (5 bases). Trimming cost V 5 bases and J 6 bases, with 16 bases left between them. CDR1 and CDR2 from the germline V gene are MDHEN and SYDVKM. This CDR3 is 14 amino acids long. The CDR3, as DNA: TGTGCCAGCAGTCTGCGACAGTTCGCGGCTGAAGCTTTCTTT. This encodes CASSLRQFAAEAFF.

CDR3 loop: CASSLLFGRDYEQYF. The CDR3 DNA reads TGCGCCAGCAGCCTTCTTTTCGGCAGGGATTACGAGCAGTACTTC. V gene TRBV4-1 combines with J gene TRBJ2-7, with D perhaps TRBD1 (5 bases). The V and J ends lost 4 bases and 4 bases respectively, with 17 bases between them. This CDR3 is 15 amino acids long. Germline CDR1 MGHRA, CDR2 YSYEKL.

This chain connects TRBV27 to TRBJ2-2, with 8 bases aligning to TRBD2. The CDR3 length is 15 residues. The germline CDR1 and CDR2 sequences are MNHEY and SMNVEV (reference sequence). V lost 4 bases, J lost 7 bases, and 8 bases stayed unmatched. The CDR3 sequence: CASSSGSGIGGELFF. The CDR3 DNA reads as TGTGCCAGCAGTTCCGGTAGCGGGATTGGCGGGGAGCTGTTTTTT.

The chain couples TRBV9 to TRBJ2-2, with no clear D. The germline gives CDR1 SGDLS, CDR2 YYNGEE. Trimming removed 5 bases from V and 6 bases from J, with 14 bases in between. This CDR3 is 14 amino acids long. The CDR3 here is CASSTGLVPGELFF. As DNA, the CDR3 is TGTGCCAGCAGTACGGGTCTGGTCCCCGGGGAGCTGTTTTTT.

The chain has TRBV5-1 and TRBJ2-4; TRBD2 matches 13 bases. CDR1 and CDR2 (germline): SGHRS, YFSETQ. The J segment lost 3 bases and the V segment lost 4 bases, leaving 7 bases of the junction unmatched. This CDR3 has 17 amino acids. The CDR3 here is CASSPGLAGDGKNIQYF. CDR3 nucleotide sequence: TGCGCCAGCAGCCCAGGACTAGCGGGAGACGGCAAAAACATTCAGTACTTC.

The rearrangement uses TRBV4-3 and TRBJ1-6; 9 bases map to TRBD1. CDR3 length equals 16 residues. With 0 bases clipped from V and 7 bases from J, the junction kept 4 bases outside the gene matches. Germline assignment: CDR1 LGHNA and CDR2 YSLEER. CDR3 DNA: TGCGCCAGCAGCCAAGATGCGACAGGGGGGAATTCACCCCTCCACTTT. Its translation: CASSQDATGGNSPLHF.

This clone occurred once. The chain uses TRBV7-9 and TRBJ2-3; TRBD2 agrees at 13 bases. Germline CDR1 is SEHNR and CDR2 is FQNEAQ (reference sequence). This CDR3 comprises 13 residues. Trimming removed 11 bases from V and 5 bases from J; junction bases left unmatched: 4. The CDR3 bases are TGTGCCCCCGGACTAGCGGGAGTAGATACGCAGTATTTT. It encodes CAPGLAGVDTQYF.

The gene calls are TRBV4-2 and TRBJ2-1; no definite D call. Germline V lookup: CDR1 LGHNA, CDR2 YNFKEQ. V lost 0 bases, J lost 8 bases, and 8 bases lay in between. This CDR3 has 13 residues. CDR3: CASSQETWDEQFF. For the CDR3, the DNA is TGTGCCAGCAGCCAAGAGACGTGGGATGAGCAGTTCTTC.

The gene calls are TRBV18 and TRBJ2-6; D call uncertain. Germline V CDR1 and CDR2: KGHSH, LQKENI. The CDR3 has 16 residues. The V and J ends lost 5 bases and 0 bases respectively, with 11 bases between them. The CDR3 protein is CASSFQASSGANVLTF. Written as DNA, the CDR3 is TGTGCCAGCTCATTCCAGGCTAGCTCTGGGGCCAACGTCCTGACTTTC.

CDR3 amino acids: CASDTSGTKYNEQFF. DNA of the CDR3: TGTGCCAGCGACACTTCCGGGACTAAGTACAATGAGCAGTTCTTC. The chain has TRBV2 and TRBJ2-1, with 7 nucleotides matching TRBD2. The CDR3 is 15 amino acids. The trim removed 8 bases at V and 4 bases at J, leaving 11 bases unmatched. CDR1 is SNHLY, CDR2 FYNNEI, per germline.

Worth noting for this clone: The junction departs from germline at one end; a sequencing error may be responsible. The CDR3 coding sequence is TGTGCTAGCAGCTGCGGGGGGGGGCAAGAGACCCAGTACTTC. Its translation is CASSCGGGQETQYF. This chain joins TRBV7-7 and TRBJ2-5; 9 bases agree with TRBD2. From germline, CDR1 is SSHAT and CDR2 FNYEAQ (reference sequence). The CDR3 runs to 14 residues.

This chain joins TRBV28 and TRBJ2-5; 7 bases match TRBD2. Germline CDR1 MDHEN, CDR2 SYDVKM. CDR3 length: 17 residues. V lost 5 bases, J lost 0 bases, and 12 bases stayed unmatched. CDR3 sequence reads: CASSPIAGRLYQETQYF. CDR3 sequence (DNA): TGTGCCAGCAGTCCTATAGCGGGTCGACTGTACCAAGAGACCCAGTACTTC.

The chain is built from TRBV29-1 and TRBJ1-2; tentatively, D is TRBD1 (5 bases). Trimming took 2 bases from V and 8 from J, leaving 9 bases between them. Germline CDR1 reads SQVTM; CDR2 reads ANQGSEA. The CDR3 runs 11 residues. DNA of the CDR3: TGCAGCGTTGAAAAGGGGCGAGGCTACACCTTC. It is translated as CSVEKGRGYTF.

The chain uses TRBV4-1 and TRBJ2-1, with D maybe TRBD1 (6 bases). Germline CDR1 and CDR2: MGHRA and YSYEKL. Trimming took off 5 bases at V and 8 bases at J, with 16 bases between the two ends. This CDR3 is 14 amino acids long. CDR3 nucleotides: TGCGCCAGCAGCTCTGGGACATTTAGAGATGAGCAGTTCTTC. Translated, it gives CASSSGTFRDEQFF.